The 32 T cell receptor beta chains presented below share a single source sample, sequenced in a study of cytomegalovirus exposure and HLA in healthy donors. Libraries were prepared by immunoSEQ multiplex PCR; TCRdb keeps only in-frame clonotypes and omits some of them. The sample contains approximately 99,000 clones, 70% to 90% of which appear only once. Specimen: PBMCs. The source is a woman aged 18-35 years in good health and CMV-seronegative.

This clone occurred once. This chain uses TRBV5-1 with TRBJ1-5; D gene ambiguous. This CDR3 has 14 amino acids. From germline, CDR1 is SGHRS and CDR2 YFSETQ. Trimming removed 3 bases at V and 5 bases at J, with 12 bases between. CDR3: CASSSGIPDQPQHF. CDR3 sequence (DNA): TGCGCCAGCAGCTCCGGGATTCCTGATCAGCCCCAGCATTTT.

The rearrangement joins TRBV7-9 to TRBJ1-2; 10 bases match TRBD1. Per the germline V gene, CDR1 is SEHNR and CDR2 is FQNEAQ (reference sequence). The CDR3 spans 15 residues. V shed 1 base, J shed 8 bases, and the junction held 7 bases outside the gene matches. The CDR3, as DNA: TGTGCCAGCAGCTTAGGGGGACAGGGGCTGAGAGGCTACACCTTC. This encodes CASSLGGQGLRGYTF.

This rearrangement joins TRBV5-1 to TRBJ1-2; maybe TRBD1 (6 bases). The CDR3 totals 14 residues. Germline V gene data show CDR1 as SGHRS and CDR2 as YFSETQ. Trimming pared 4 bases from V and 7 bases from J, leaving 17 bases between. The DNA for the CDR3 is TGCGCCAGCAGCCCGGCGGACAGTTTGAGTGGCTACACCTTC. Translation gives CASSPADSLSGYTF.

V and J are TRBV19 and TRBJ2-6, with 9 bases aligning to TRBD1. This CDR3 has 20 residues. Germline CDR1 and CDR2: LNHDA and SQIVND (reference sequence). With V trimmed by 1 base and J by 1 base, 11 bases remained unmatched. The CDR3 region has the DNA TGTGCCAGTAGTATAGTATATTGGGGACAGGGTAAATCTGGGGCCAACGTCCTGACTTTC. This codes for CASSIVYWGQGKSGANVLTF.

The chain is built from TRBV13 and TRBJ2-4; 13 nucleotides align to TRBD2. This CDR3 region has 17 residues. V gave up 6 bases and J gave up 0 bases; unmatched junction bases: 5. Germline-derived CDR1 and CDR2 are PRHDT and FYEKMQ (reference sequence). CDR3 in DNA: TGTGCCAGCAGGCCGGGACTAGCGGGACTAGCCAAAAACATTCAGTACTTC. Encoded protein: CASRPGLAGLAKNIQYF.

There are a few counts of this clone. J is TRBJ2-2 and V is TRBV19; 8 nucleotides match TRBD2. J lost 4 bases, V lost 6 bases, and 7 bases had no gene match. The CDR3 is made up of 15 amino acids. From germline, CDR1 is LNHDA and CDR2 SQIVND (reference sequence). This CDR3 is CASSREGGITGELFF. The CDR3 bases are TGTGCCAGTAGCCGGGAGGGGGGCATCACCGGGGAGCTGTTTTTT.

CDR3 region: CASSQSGGETDTQYF. The DNA of the CDR3 is TGCGCCAGCAGCCAGAGCGGGGGCGAAACAGATACGCAGTATTTT. This chain joins TRBV4-1 and TRBJ2-3, with 8 positions matching TRBD2. CDR1 is MGHRA, CDR2 YSYEKL, per germline. The ends lost 3 bases at V and 3 bases at J; junction bases unmatched: 5. CDR3 length: 15 amino acids.

The gene calls are TRBV19 and TRBJ1-1, with 7 bases lining up with TRBD1. Trimming at V came to 6 bases and at J to 4 bases, leaving 14 bases not matched to a gene. This CDR3 is 16 amino acids long. Germline V gives CDR1 LNHDA, CDR2 SQIVND (reference sequence). The DNA for the CDR3 is TGTGCCAGTAGGGACTGGACAGGCCACATGGGCACTGAAGCTTTCTTT. Its translation is CASRDWTGHMGTEAFF.

V usage is TRBV9 and J usage is TRBJ2-7, with D uncertain. Trimming took 4 bases from V and 0 from J, leaving 14 bases between them. The CDR3 is 15 amino acids. CDR1 is SGDLS and CDR2 is YYNGEE in the germline V gene. CDR3 sequence: CASSPHPDDSYEQYF. In nucleotides, the CDR3 is TGTGCCAGCAGCCCCCACCCAGATGACTCCTACGAGCAGTACTTC.

The CDR3 here is CASSPGVQGNTGELFF. Written as DNA, the CDR3 is TGTGCCAGCTCACCAGGGGTTCAGGGAAACACCGGGGAGCTGTTTTTT. This chain uses TRBV18 with TRBJ2-2; D perhaps matches TRBD1 (5 bases). Germline V gene sequence: CDR1 KGHSH, CDR2 LQKENI. CDR3 size: 16 residues. The V and J ends lost 2 bases and 2 bases respectively, with 12 bases between them.

J is TRBJ1-1 and V is TRBV27, with D maybe TRBD1 (5 bases). Germline V lookup: CDR1 MNHEY, CDR2 SMNVEV (reference sequence). This CDR3 has 15 amino acids. V lost 0 bases and J 4 bases, leaving 12 bases between the germline ends. CDR3 sequence: CASSLSGAVSTEAFF. CDR3 sequence (DNA): TGTGCCAGCAGTTTATCAGGGGCGGTGAGCACTGAAGCTTTCTTT.

The chain links TRBV6-4 to TRBJ2-5; 7 nucleotides match TRBD1. With V trimmed by 4 bases and J by 5 bases, 13 bases remained unmatched. Looked up from germline, CDR1 is MRHNA and CDR2 is SNTAGT. The CDR3 has 16 residues. The CDR3 nucleotides read TGTGCCAGCAGTGGAGGGGTCGGGGTCAGGGGGGAGACCCAGTACTTC. It translates to CASSGGVGVRGETQYF.

V is TRBV27 and J is TRBJ1-1, with 8 bases that match TRBD1. The ends lost 5 bases at V and 4 bases at J; junction bases unmatched: 3. The CDR3 sequence is 13 residues long. Germline V lookup: CDR1 MNHEY, CDR2 SMNVEV (reference sequence). The CDR3 nucleotides read TGTGCCAGCAGTGCGACAGGGGCCACTGAAGCTTTCTTT. Its protein is CASSATGATEAFF.

CDR3 region: CASSLGQGLSNYGYTF. The CDR3 region has the DNA TGCGCCAGCAGCTTGGGGCAGGGTCTCTCCAACTATGGCTACACCTTC. The V call is TRBV5-1, the J call TRBJ1-2, with D tentatively TRBD1 (5 bases). Germline CDR1 and CDR2: SGHRS and YFSETQ. Trimming took off 0 bases at V and 2 bases at J, with 14 bases between the two ends. The CDR3 sequence is 16 residues long.

The genes are TRBV9 and TRBJ1-1; 8 bases are shared with TRBD1. Trimming took 0 bases from V and 2 from J; bases not matched to a gene: 6. The CDR3 length is 16 residues. Looked up from germline, CDR1 is SGDLS and CDR2 is YYNGEE. CDR3 nucleotides: TGTGCCAGCAGCGTAGGACTGGACAGGGCAAACACTGAAGCTTTCTTT. Its translation is CASSVGLDRANTEAFF.

The genes are TRBV28 and TRBJ1-5; D is ambiguous. CDR1 and CDR2 from the germline V gene are MDHEN and SYDVKM. The CDR3 totals 15 residues. V gave up 10 bases and J gave up 4 bases, with 20 bases separating them. This CDR3 is CATRQVTLPNQPQHF. As DNA, the CDR3 is TGTGCCACCAGGCAGGTCACTCTTCCTAATCAGCCCCAGCATTTT.

The genes are TRBV19 and TRBJ1-5, with a tentative D call TRBD1 (6 bases). This CDR3 is 13 amino acids long. Germline loops: CDR1 LNHDA, CDR2 SQIVND (reference sequence). Trimming shortened V by 7 bases and J by 4 bases, and 11 bases separated the two germline ends. CDR3 region: CASKRTVNQPQHF. For the CDR3, the DNA is TGTGCCAGTAAGCGGACAGTTAATCAGCCCCAGCATTTT.

The chain carries TRBV5-1 and TRBJ2-2, with 14 bases matching TRBD2. Germline assignment: CDR1 SGHRS and CDR2 YFSETQ. V lost 6 bases to trimming and J lost 6 bases; unmatched junction nucleotides: 10. The CDR3 covers 17 residues. CDR3 nucleotide sequence: TGCGCCAGCACCGTGACTAGCGGGGGGGCCGCCGCCGGGGAGCTGTTTTTT. Protein product: CASTVTSGGAAAGELFF.

The chain joins TRBV7-2 to TRBJ2-7; no reliable D call. This CDR3 has 15 residues. The V gene lost 3 bases and the J gene lost 0 bases, with 12 bases spanning the gap. Germline loops: CDR1 SGHTA, CDR2 FQGNSA. Here the CDR3 DNA reads TGTGCCAGCAGCTTCGGGTTCCCGAGCTCCTACGAGCAGTACTTC. Protein: CASSFGFPSSYEQYF.

J is TRBJ1-6 and V is TRBV7-6; 9 bases align to TRBD1. CDR1 and CDR2 from the germline V gene are SGHVS and FNYEAQ. Unmatched junction bases numbered 2, after V lost 4 bases and J lost 7 bases. The CDR3 consists of 14 residues. CDR3 loop: CASSSGQGNSPLHF. CDR3 nucleotides: TGTGCCAGCAGCTCGGGACAGGGAAATTCACCCCTCCACTTT.

This clone was observed a handful of times. V usage is TRBV10-2 and J usage is TRBJ1-6, with D possibly matching TRBD1 (6 bases). Trimming cost V 10 bases and J 8 bases, with 12 bases left between them. CDR3 length: 12 amino acids. Germline-derived CDR1 and CDR2 are WSHSY and SAAADI. The CDR3 loop is CATADSHSPLHF. CDR3 in DNA: TGCGCCACCGCGGACAGTCATTCACCCCTCCACTTT.

V and J are TRBV19 and TRBJ2-7, with 7 bases fitting TRBD1. This CDR3 is 15 amino acids long. The germline CDR1 and CDR2 sequences are LNHDA and SQIVND (reference sequence). With 1 base clipped from V and 2 bases from J, the junction kept 5 bases outside the gene matches. This CDR3 reads CASSIGPGQTYEQYF. The CDR3 DNA is TGTGCCAGTAGTATAGGCCCGGGACAGACCTACGAGCAGTACTTC.

The chain has TRBV7-2 and TRBJ1-5, with 8 bases that match TRBD1. After removal of 4 bases from V and 2 bases from J, the junction contained 4 bases not matched to a gene. This CDR3 is 15 amino acids long. Germline CDR1 and CDR2: SGHTA and FQGNSA. This chain's CDR3 is CASSWTGNGNQPQHF. Here the CDR3 DNA reads TGTGCCAGCAGCTGGACAGGGAACGGCAATCAGCCCCAGCATTTT.

This clone occurred once. The rearrangement uses TRBV29-1 and TRBJ2-1; 7 bases are shared with TRBD2. The CDR3 is 15 residues long. Germline CDR1 reads SQVTM; CDR2 reads ANQGSEA. V shed 4 bases and J 0 bases; nucleotides not matched to a gene: 6. CDR3 nucleotides: TGCAGCGTTGGCCCAGCGGGGAGCTCCTACAATGAGCAGTTCTTC. Translated, it gives CSVGPAGSSYNEQFF.

The CDR3 here is CASSPNRGSLNEQFF. The DNA of the CDR3 is TGTGCCAGCTCACCAAACAGGGGATCGCTCAATGAGCAGTTCTTC. The chain is built from TRBV18 and TRBJ2-1; 7 bases map to TRBD1. CDR1 is KGHSH and CDR2 is LQKENI in the germline V gene. The CDR3 sequence is 15 residues long. V trimming: 2 bases; J trimming: 6 bases; junction bases outside the gene matches: 7.

The rearrangement uses TRBV10-3 and TRBJ2-7; D possibly corresponds to TRBD2 (5 bases). V was cut by 2 bases and J by 0 bases, with 11 bases left in between. Germline CDR1 is ENHRY and CDR2 is SYGVKD. The CDR3 contains 15 residues. CDR3 nucleotides: TGTGCCATCAGTGAGGGGTTAGCGTCCTCCTACGAGCAGTACTTC. Its protein product is CAISEGLASSYEQYF.

This clone was recorded a few times. This sequence joins TRBV2 and TRBJ1-2, with TRBD1 identical over 7 bases. The CDR3 extends over 13 amino acids. J gave up 4 bases and V 6 bases, and 5 bases lay outside the gene matches. CDR1 SNHLY and CDR2 FYNNEI come from the germline V gene. The CDR3 DNA follows: TGTGCCAGCAGACTACAGGGGTTCTATGGCTACACCTTC. This codes for CASRLQGFYGYTF.

The V and J genes are TRBV6-4 and TRBJ2-3; 11 bases are shared with TRBD2. The germline V gene has CDR1 MRHNA and CDR2 SNTAGT. The ends lost 0 bases at V and 1 base at J; junction bases unmatched: 0. This CDR3 contains 16 residues. CDR3 sequence: CASSDSTSGGTDTQYF. The CDR3 region has the DNA TGTGCCAGCAGTGACTCGACTAGCGGGGGCACAGATACGCAGTATTTT.

The rearrangement links TRBV13 to TRBJ1-2, with 11 bases aligning to TRBD1. The germline V gene has CDR1 PRHDT and CDR2 FYEKMQ (reference sequence). V gave up 5 bases and J gave up 6 bases; unmatched junction bases: 8. The CDR3 sequence is 15 residues long. The CDR3 loop is CASSALGTGGDGYTF. The CDR3 region has the DNA TGTGCCAGCAGCGCACTCGGGACAGGGGGAGATGGCTACACCTTC.

V is TRBV11-2 and J is TRBJ1-2, with a tentative D call TRBD1 (6 bases). V shed 5 bases and J shed 2 bases, with 21 bases lying between them. The length of the CDR3 is 17 residues. The germline gives CDR1 SGHAT, CDR2 FQNNGV. CDR3 in DNA: TGTGCCAGCAGCCCACCAGTATGGGGGGGCGAAAACTATGGCTACACCTTC. Encoded protein: CASSPPVWGGENYGYTF.

This chain links TRBV2 with TRBJ1-2; maybe TRBD1 (6 bases). This CDR3 has 14 residues. The germline V and J ends were trimmed by 8 bases and 2 bases, with 15 bases remaining between them. Germline V gene lookup returns CDR1 SNHLY and CDR2 FYNNEI. This chain's CDR3 is CASATTTGNYGYTF. In DNA, the CDR3 is TGTGCCAGCGCTACTACCACAGGGAACTATGGCTACACCTTC. The full variable domain, rest sourced from reference TRBV2 and TRBJ1-2, is EPEVTQTPSHQVTQMGQEVILRCVPISNHLYFYWYRQILGQKVEFLVSFYNNEISEKSEIFDDQFSVERPDGSNFTLKIRSTKLEDSAMYFCASATTTGNYGYTFGSGTRLTVV.

The J gene is TRBJ1-1, the V gene TRBV6-1; D not resolved. The ends were cut back, 1 base at V and 6 bases at J, with 15 bases in the middle. This CDR3 comprises 15 residues. Germline V CDR1 and CDR2: MNHNS, SASEGT. The CDR3 sequence: CASSEVFRTEAEAFF. CDR3 nucleotides: TGTGCCAGCAGTGAAGTTTTCAGAACCGAAGCTGAAGCTTTCTTT.